The rows below give T cell receptor beta chains drawn from one sample of a study of shared clonotypes between healthy human individuals. The assay was immunoSEQ multiplex PCR, and TCRdb's table has in-frame clones only and misses some. Of around 2.5 million clones listed, over 85% are singletons. The sequenced sample consisted of naive CD4+ T cells from PBMCs. The receptors were gathered from a man younger than 35 in good health. Some clones in this sample may be carry-over from other donors' samples. The CDR3 runs from the conserved cysteine through the conserved F or W. D genes are given only for firm matches. Size is omitted from some rows. Given values are once, few, many or a class for expanded clones.

J gene: TRBJ2-1
clone size: .
V gene: TRBV7-3
D gene: .
CDR3 protein: CASSPPGANNEQFF
CDR3 DNA: TGTGCCAGCAGCCCCCCGGGGGCTAACAATGAGCAGTTCTTC

J gene: TRBJ2-7
clone size: .
V gene: TRBV7-9
D gene: .
CDR3 protein: CASSLVRGLRSSYEQYF
CDR3 DNA: TGTGCCAGCAGCTTAGTCCGCGGACTCCGCAGCTCCTACGAGCAGTACTTC

J gene: TRBJ2-2
clone size: once
V gene: TRBV5-1
D gene: .
CDR3 protein: CASSLEMETGELFF
CDR3 DNA: TGCGCCAGCAGCTTGGAAATGGAAACCGGGGAGCTGTTTTTT

J gene: TRBJ2-2
clone size: .
V gene: TRBV11-2
D gene: TRBD2
CDR3 protein: CASSFRLAGVYTGELFF
CDR3 DNA: TGTGCCAGCAGTTTCCGACTAGCGGGAGTGTACACCGGGGAGCTGTTTTTT

J gene: TRBJ2-2
clone size: .
V gene: TRBV7-6
D gene: .
CDR3 protein: CASSSFRDKNTGELFF
CDR3 DNA: TGTGCCAGCAGCTCTTTCCGGGACAAGAACACCGGGGAGCTGTTTTTT

J gene: TRBJ1-4
clone size: .
V gene: TRBV5-1
D gene: .
CDR3 protein: CASSPLTGVNEKLFF
CDR3 DNA: TGCGCCAGCAGCCCCCTGACAGGAGTTAATGAAAAACTGTTTTTT

J gene: TRBJ1-5
clone size: .
V gene: TRBV6-6
D gene: .
CDR3 protein: CASSSWLNQPQHF
CDR3 DNA: TGTGCCAGCAGTTCCTGGTTAAATCAGCCCCAGCATTTT

J gene: TRBJ1-1
clone size: .
V gene: TRBV10-3
D gene: TRBD1
CDR3 protein: CAIRTGQDNEAFF
CDR3 DNA: TGTGCCATCAGAACGGGACAGGACAATGAAGCTTTCTTT

J gene: TRBJ1-1
clone size: .
V gene: TRBV7-2
D gene: .
CDR3 protein: CASSLARRPVGEAFF
CDR3 DNA: TGTGCCAGCAGCTTAGCGAGGCGGCCGGTGGGGGAAGCTTTCTTT

J gene: TRBJ2-5
clone size: .
V gene: TRBV29-1
D gene: TRBD2
CDR3 protein: CSVSGRARETQYF
CDR3 DNA: TGCAGCGTTAGCGGGAGGGCCAGAGAGACCCAGTACTTC

J gene: TRBJ2-5
clone size: .
V gene: TRBV5-1
D gene: TRBD2
CDR3 protein: CASSEGLAGAETQYF
CDR3 DNA: TGCGCCAGCAGCGAAGGACTAGCGGGAGCAGAGACCCAGTACTTC

J gene: TRBJ2-2
clone size: .
V gene: TRBV29-1
D gene: .
CDR3 protein: CSGYATGELFF
CDR3 DNA: TGCAGCGGTTATGCGACAGGGGAGCTGTTTTTT

J gene: TRBJ1-1
clone size: .
V gene: TRBV6-1
D gene: TRBD1
CDR3 protein: CASSARGTGSAEAFF
CDR3 DNA: TGTGCCAGCAGTGCTAGGGGGACAGGATCCGCTGAAGCTTTCTTT

J gene: TRBJ2-1
clone size: .
V gene: TRBV10-1
D gene: TRBD1
CDR3 protein: CASKGTDNEQFF
CDR3 DNA: TGCGCCAGCAAGGGGACAGACAATGAGCAGTTCTTC

J gene: TRBJ2-5
clone size: .
V gene: TRBV4-2
D gene: TRBD2
CDR3 protein: CASSPRTSGLQETQYF
CDR3 DNA: TGTGCCAGCAGCCCACGGACTAGCGGATTACAAGAGACCCAGTACTTC

J gene: TRBJ2-7
clone size: .
V gene: TRBV6-9
D gene: TRBD1
CDR3 protein: CASSYRDSSYEQYF
CDR3 DNA: TGTGCCAGCAGTTACCGGGACAGTTCCTACGAGCAGTACTTC

J gene: TRBJ2-1
clone size: .
V gene: TRBV6-1
D gene: .
CDR3 protein: CASSDRAIYNEQFF
CDR3 DNA: TGTGCCAGCAGTGACAGGGCGATATACAATGAGCAGTTCTTC

J gene: TRBJ2-2
clone size: .
V gene: TRBV7-9
D gene: TRBD1
CDR3 protein: CASSLGQGRTGELFF
CDR3 DNA: TGTGCCAGCAGCCTTGGACAGGGGCGCACCGGGGAGCTGTTTTTT

J gene: TRBJ2-7
clone size: .
V gene: TRBV5-1
D gene: TRBD1
CDR3 protein: CASRGQGASYEQYF
CDR3 DNA: TGCGCCAGCCGGGGACAGGGAGCATCCTACGAGCAGTACTTC

J gene: TRBJ1-2
clone size: once
V gene: TRBV2
D gene: .
CDR3 protein: CASRIEPTEYGYTF
CDR3 DNA: TGTGCCAGCAGAATTGAACCCACGGAGTATGGCTACACCTTC

J gene: TRBJ1-2
clone size: .
V gene: TRBV28
D gene: .
CDR3 protein: CASSLGHYGYTF
CDR3 DNA: TGTGCCAGCAGTTTAGGCCACTATGGCTACACCTTC

J gene: TRBJ2-7
clone size: .
V gene: TRBV2
D gene: .
CDR3 protein: CASIGGYEQYF
CDR3 DNA: TGTGCCAGCATAGGGGGCTACGAGCAGTACTTC

J gene: TRBJ1-4
clone size: .
V gene: TRBV9
D gene: TRBD1
CDR3 protein: CASSAAQDRGAEKLFF
CDR3 DNA: TGTGCCAGCAGCGCCGCACAGGACAGGGGTGCGGAAAAACTGTTTTTT

J gene: TRBJ2-6
clone size: .
V gene: TRBV18
D gene: .
CDR3 protein: CASSPPGNSGANVLTF
CDR3 DNA: TGTGCCAGCTCACCCCCAGGGAACTCTGGGGCCAACGTCCTGACTTTC

J gene: TRBJ2-7
clone size: .
V gene: TRBV7-3
D gene: TRBD2
CDR3 protein: CASSFLAGGSEQYF
CDR3 DNA: TGTGCCAGCAGCTTTCTAGCGGGAGGAAGCGAGCAGTACTTC

J gene: TRBJ2-7
clone size: .
V gene: TRBV29-1
D gene: .
CDR3 protein: CSVERGRGEQYF
CDR3 DNA: TGCAGCGTTGAGAGGGGTCGAGGCGAGCAGTACTTC

J gene: TRBJ2-2
clone size: .
V gene: TRBV6-1
D gene: .
CDR3 protein: CASSRQGPNTGELFF
CDR3 DNA: TGTGCCAGCAGTAGGCAGGGCCCCAACACCGGGGAGCTGTTTTTT

J gene: TRBJ1-5
clone size: .
V gene: TRBV6-6
D gene: TRBD1
CDR3 protein: CASRRDRSNQPQHF
CDR3 DNA: TGTGCCAGCAGACGGGACAGGAGCAATCAGCCCCAGCATTTT

J gene: TRBJ1-6
clone size: once
V gene: TRBV4-3
D gene: TRBD1
CDR3 protein: CASSQAVGQGNTPLHF
CDR3 DNA: TGCGCCAGCAGCCAAGCCGTCGGACAGGGGAATACACCCCTCCACTTT

J gene: TRBJ2-7
clone size: .
V gene: TRBV6-6
D gene: .
CDR3 protein: CASSYAGNSYEQYF
CDR3 DNA: TGTGCCAGCAGTTACGCGGGAAACTCCTACGAGCAGTACTTC

J gene: TRBJ2-7
clone size: .
V gene: TRBV9
D gene: TRBD2
CDR3 protein: CASSVGGLAGRVEQYF
CDR3 DNA: TGTGCCAGCAGCGTAGGGGGACTAGCGGGACGCGTGGAGCAGTACTTC

J gene: TRBJ2-7
clone size: once
V gene: TRBV6-6
D gene: .
CDR3 protein: CASSYPGTAYEQYF
CDR3 DNA: TGTGCCAGCAGTTACCCCGGGACCGCGTACGAGCAGTACTTC

J gene: TRBJ1-1
clone size: .
V gene: TRBV28
D gene: TRBD1
CDR3 protein: CASRYTGDTEAFF
CDR3 DNA: TGTGCCAGCAGGTATACAGGGGACACTGAAGCTTTCTTT

J gene: TRBJ2-1
clone size: .
V gene: TRBV7-9
D gene: TRBD2
CDR3 protein: CASSLEGTRGLDYNEQFF
CDR3 DNA: TGTGCCAGCAGCTTAGAGGGGACGAGGGGACTAGATTACAATGAGCAGTTCTTC

J gene: TRBJ1-1
clone size: .
V gene: TRBV7-2
D gene: .
CDR3 protein: CASSRASGQLNTEAFF
CDR3 DNA: TGTGCCAGCAGCAGAGCCTCGGGACAACTGAACACTGAAGCTTTCTTT

J gene: TRBJ2-1
clone size: .
V gene: TRBV19
D gene: TRBD2
CDR3 protein: CASSGQPGGSFNEQFF
CDR3 DNA: TGTGCCAGTAGTGGGCAACCAGGCGGGAGTTTCAATGAGCAGTTCTTC

J gene: TRBJ2-5
clone size: .
V gene: TRBV6-1
D gene: TRBD2
CDR3 protein: CASSEARGGGETQYF
CDR3 DNA: TGTGCCAGCAGTGAAGCGCGGGGGGGTGGTGAGACCCAGTACTTC

J gene: TRBJ2-1
clone size: .
V gene: TRBV7-3
D gene: .
CDR3 protein: CASSWALAPGVNEQFF
CDR3 DNA: TGTGCCAGCAGCTGGGCCCTAGCGCCTGGGGTCAATGAGCAGTTCTTC

J gene: TRBJ2-3
clone size: .
V gene: TRBV5-1
D gene: TRBD2
CDR3 protein: CASSLRTSGSSMDTQYF
CDR3 DNA: TGCGCCAGCAGCTTGAGGACTAGCGGGAGTAGCATGGATACGCAGTATTTT

J gene: TRBJ2-7
clone size: .
V gene: TRBV19
D gene: TRBD2
CDR3 protein: CASSIYERGAYEQYF
CDR3 DNA: TGTGCCAGTAGTATATACGAGCGGGGAGCCTACGAGCAGTACTTC

J gene: TRBJ2-5
clone size: .
V gene: TRBV6-5
D gene: .
CDR3 protein: CASSYTGHWQETQYF
CDR3 DNA: TGTGCCAGCAGTTACACCGGACACTGGCAAGAGACCCAGTACTTC

J gene: TRBJ2-3
clone size: .
V gene: TRBV2
D gene: TRBD2
CDR3 protein: CASSEGTSGTTDTQYF
CDR3 DNA: TGTGCCAGCAGTGAAGGGACTAGCGGGACGACAGATACGCAGTATTTT

J gene: TRBJ1-1
clone size: .
V gene: TRBV6-5
D gene: .
CDR3 protein: CASTLTGNTEAFF
CDR3 DNA: TGTGCCAGCACTCTGACAGGGAACACTGAAGCTTTCTTT

J gene: TRBJ1-2
clone size: .
V gene: TRBV19
D gene: TRBD1
CDR3 protein: CASSLEGARGYTF
CDR3 DNA: TGTGCCAGTAGTCTGGAGGGGGCCCGGGGCTACACCTTC